This T cell receptor (beta chain) was obtained from a study of shared clonotypes between healthy human individuals. In the original analysis: Junction-only sequences without quality scores came from ImmunoSEQ, so filtering differed. TCRdb's table, derived via immunoSEQ multiplex PCR, lists solely in-frame clones and lacks some. The V and J calls and clone size are taken from that table; D and trimming were inferred from the DNA. The table lists about 2 million clones, about 95% of them singletons. Terminally differentiated effector memory CD45RA+ cells were excluded from the naive CD8 cells, which were CD45RO-negative and positively selected for CCR7. The receptor's source is a man younger than 35 in good health. Sequenced: naive CD8+ T cells sorted from blood.

In nucleotides, the CDR3 is TGTGCCAGCAAAGGAGCACGGCGGGAGGGACCCGCTAGCACAGATACGCAGTATTTT. This codes for CASKGARREGPASTDTQYF. The chain links TRBV27 to TRBJ2-3, with TRBD2 matching over 9 bases. The germline gives CDR1 MNHEY, CDR2 SMNVEV (reference sequence). This CDR3 is built from 19 residues. Trimming removed 7 bases from V and 0 bases from J; junction bases left unmatched: 17.